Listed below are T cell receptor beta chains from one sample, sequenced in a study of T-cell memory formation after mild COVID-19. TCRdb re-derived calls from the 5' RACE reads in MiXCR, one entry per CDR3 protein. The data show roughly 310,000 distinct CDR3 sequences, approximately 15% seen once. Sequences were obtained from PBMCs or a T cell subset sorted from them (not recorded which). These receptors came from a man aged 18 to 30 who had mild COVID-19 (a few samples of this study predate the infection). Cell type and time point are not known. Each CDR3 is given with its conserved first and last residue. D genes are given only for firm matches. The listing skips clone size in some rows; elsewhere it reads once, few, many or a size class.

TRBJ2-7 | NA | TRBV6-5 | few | TGTGCCAGCAGTTACCAACGGGGGAGAAACTACGAGCAGTACTTC | CASSYQRGRNYEQYF
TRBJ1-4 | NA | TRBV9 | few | TGTGCCAGCAGCGTAGAGGCAGGCGGAGGGAATGAAAAACTGTTTTTT | CASSVEAGGGNEKLFF
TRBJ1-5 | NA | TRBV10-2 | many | TGCGCCAGCAGTGACAGTCATAGCAATCAGCCCCAGCATTTT | CASSDSHSNQPQHF
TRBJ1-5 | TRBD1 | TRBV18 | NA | TGTGCCAGCTCACCAAGACAGGGCCAGAAGTTCCAGCATTTT | CASSPRQGQKFQHF
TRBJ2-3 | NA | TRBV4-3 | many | TGCGCCAGCAGCCAAGAAAGGGCAGATACGCAGTATTTT | CASSQERADTQYF
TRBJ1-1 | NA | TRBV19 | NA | TGTGCCAGTAGTCTCATAGTCAACACTGAAGCTTTCTTT | CASSLIVNTEAFF
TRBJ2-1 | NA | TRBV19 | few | TGTGCCAGTAGTAGGTGGAGATCGAGCTCCTACAATGAGCAGTTCTTC | CASSRWRSSSYNEQFF
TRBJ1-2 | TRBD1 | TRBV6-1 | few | TGTGCCAGCAGTGAGCGGCAGGGGGCTAACTATGGCTACACCTTC | CASSERQGANYGYTF
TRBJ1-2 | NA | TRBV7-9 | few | TGTGCCAGCAGCGCCGGACAGACAAACTATGGCTACACCTTC | CASSAGQTNYGYTF
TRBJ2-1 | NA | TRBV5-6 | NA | TGTGCCAGCAGCTCGGGGGCGATATGGAATGAGCAGTTCTTC | CASSSGAIWNEQFF
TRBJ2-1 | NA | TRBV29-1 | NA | TGCAGCGCCCCGGACGGGTTATCGGACAATGAGCAGTTCTTC | CSAPDGLSDNEQFF
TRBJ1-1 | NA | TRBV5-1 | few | TGCGCCAGCAGCTTGGCAGGGGCCACTGAAGCTTTCTTT | CASSLAGATEAFF
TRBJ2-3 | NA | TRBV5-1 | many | TGTGCCAGCAGTTTGGCGGGAGATACGCAGTATTTT | CASSLAGDTQYF
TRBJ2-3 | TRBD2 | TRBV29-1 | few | TGCAGCGTTGAAAAGCGGGGAGCAGATACGCAGTATTTT | CSVEKRGADTQYF
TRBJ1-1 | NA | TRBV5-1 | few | TGCGCCAGCAGCTTGCCCGCAGCCTATAACACTGAAGCTTTCTTT | CASSLPAAYNTEAFF
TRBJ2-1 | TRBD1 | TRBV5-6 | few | TGTGCCAGCAGCGAGGTGGGTTGGACAGGGGTTAATGAGCAGTTCTTC | CASSEVGWTGVNEQFF
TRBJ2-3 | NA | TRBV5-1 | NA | TGCGCCAGCAGCTTTCAGGACCCCCGCACAGATACGCAGTATTTT | CASSFQDPRTDTQYF
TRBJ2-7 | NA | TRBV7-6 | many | TGTGCCAGCAGCTTAAAAGCGGTCAACTACGAGCAGTACTTC | CASSLKAVNYEQYF
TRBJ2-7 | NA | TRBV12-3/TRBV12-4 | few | TGTGCCAGCAGTTTCATCCCCGGGACTTACTCCTACGAGCAGTACTTC | CASSFIPGTYSYEQYF
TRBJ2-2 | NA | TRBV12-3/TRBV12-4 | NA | TGTGCCAGCAGCGCGGACAGATACACCGGGGAGCTGTTTTTT | CASSADRYTGELFF
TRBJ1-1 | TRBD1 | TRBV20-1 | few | TGCAGTGCTAGAGAGCCGGGACAGGGGAACACTGAAGCTTTCTTT | CSAREPGQGNTEAFF
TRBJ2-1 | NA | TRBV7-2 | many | TGTGCCAGCAGCTTGGCGGGCGACAATGAGCAGTTCTTC | CASSLAGDNEQFF
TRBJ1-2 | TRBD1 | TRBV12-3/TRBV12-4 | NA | TGTGCCAGCAGACCTGACAGGGGTCGTTCCTATGGCTACACCTTC | CASRPDRGRSYGYTF
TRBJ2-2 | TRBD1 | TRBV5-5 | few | TGTGCCAGCAGCGGCAGGACAGGGTCGAACACCGGGGAGCTGTTTTTT | CASSGRTGSNTGELFF
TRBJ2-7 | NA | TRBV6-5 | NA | TGTGCCAGCAGTACATATTCGGGTTTCTACGAGCAGTACTTC | CASSTYSGFYEQYF